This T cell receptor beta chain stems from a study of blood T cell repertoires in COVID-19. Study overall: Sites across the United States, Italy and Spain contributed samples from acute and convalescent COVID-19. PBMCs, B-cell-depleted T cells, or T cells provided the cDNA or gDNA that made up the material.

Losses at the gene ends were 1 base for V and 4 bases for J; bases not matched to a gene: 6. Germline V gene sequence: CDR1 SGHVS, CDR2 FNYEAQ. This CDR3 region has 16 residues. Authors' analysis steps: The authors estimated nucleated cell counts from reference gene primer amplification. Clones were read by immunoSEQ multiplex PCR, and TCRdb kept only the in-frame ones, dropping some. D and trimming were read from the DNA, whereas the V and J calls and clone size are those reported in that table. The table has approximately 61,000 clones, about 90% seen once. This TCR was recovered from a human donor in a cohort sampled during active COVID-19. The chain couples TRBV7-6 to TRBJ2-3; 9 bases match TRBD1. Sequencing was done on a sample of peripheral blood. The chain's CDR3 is CASSLGDRVYADTQYF. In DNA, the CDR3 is TGTGCCAGCAGCTTAGGGGACAGGGTGTACGCAGATACGCAGTATTTT.